The entry below gives a single TCR beta chain sequence along with its context. Its specificity is not known. This sample was taken from a study of T cells after yellow fever vaccination. As TCR cDNA was made by 5'RACE template switching, a universal primer site and UMIs were added. TCRdb recomputed calls from the 5' RACE reads with MiXCR, one row per CDR3 protein. The profile covers 320,000 or so distinct CDR3 sequences, with 7% to 10% appearing a single time and approximately 18% taken by the ten largest. CDR1 is SGHRS and CDR2 is YFSETQ in the germline V gene. The ends lost 6 bases at V and 2 bases at J; junction bases unmatched: 7. This CDR3 is built from 14 residues. Findings of the study overall: Abundant bulk-population clonotypes could contaminate the FACS-sorted repertoires.

The sequence came from a man younger than 30 who received the YFV17D yellow fever vaccine. This material consisted of PBMCs, taken roughly 47 days after the first yellow fever vaccination. This sequence joins TRBV5-1 and TRBJ2-7; 8 bases match TRBD2. CDR3 nucleotide sequence: TGCGCCAGCAACCAAGCGGGAGCAGCCTACGAGCAGTACTTC. Amino acid sequence: CASNQAGAAYEQYF.